This entry concerns a single T cell receptor beta chain. The ends were cut back, 3 bases at V and 10 bases at J, with 13 bases in the middle. The CDR3 runs to 14 residues. The germline gives CDR1 MDHEN, CDR2 SYDVKM. The data were taken from a study of control samples from healthy donors and cancer patients. Profiled with immunoSEQ multiplex PCR; TCRdb holds only in-frame clones, not every one. Of approximately 170,000 clones in the sample, around 87% were seen once. The receptor was derived from a woman between 50 and 59 years old in good health. The material sequenced was blood. This chain uses TRBV28 with TRBJ1-6; D is ambiguous. The CDR3 region is CASSFETAQSPLHF. The CDR3 DNA reads TGTGCCAGCAGTTTTGAGACCGCCCAATCACCCCTCCACTTT.